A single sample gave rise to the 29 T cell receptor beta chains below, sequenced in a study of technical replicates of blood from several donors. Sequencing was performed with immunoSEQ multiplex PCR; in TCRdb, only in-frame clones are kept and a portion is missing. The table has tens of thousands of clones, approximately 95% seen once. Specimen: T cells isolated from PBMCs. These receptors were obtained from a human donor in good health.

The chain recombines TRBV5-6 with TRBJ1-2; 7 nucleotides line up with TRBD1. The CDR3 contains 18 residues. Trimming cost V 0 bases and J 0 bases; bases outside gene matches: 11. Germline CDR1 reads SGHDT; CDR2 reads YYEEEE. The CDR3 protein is CASSLGTGFIAANYGYTF. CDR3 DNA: TGTGCCAGCAGCTTGGGGACAGGTTTTATTGCGGCTAACTATGGCTACACCTTC.

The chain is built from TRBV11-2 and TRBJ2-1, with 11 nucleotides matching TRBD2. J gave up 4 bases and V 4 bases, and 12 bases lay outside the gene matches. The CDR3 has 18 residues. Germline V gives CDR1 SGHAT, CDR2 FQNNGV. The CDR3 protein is CASSSHLLAGVLYNEQFF. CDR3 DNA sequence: TGTGCCAGCAGCTCCCATCTACTAGCGGGAGTATTATACAATGAGCAGTTCTTC.

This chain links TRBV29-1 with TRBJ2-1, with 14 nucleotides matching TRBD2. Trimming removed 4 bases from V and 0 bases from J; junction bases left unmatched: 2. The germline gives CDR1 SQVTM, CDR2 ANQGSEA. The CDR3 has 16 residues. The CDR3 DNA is TGCAGCGTTGCCGGGACTAGCGGGAGCTCCTACAATGAGCAGTTCTTC. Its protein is CSVAGTSGSSYNEQFF.

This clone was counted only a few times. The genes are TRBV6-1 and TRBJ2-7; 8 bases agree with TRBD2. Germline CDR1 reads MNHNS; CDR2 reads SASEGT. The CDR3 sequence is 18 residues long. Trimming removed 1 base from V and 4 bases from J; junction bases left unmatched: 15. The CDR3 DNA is TGTGCCAGCAGTGAAGGCCGGAAGAGGAGGACTAGCAGTTACGAGCAGTACTTC. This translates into CASSEGRKRRTSSYEQYF.

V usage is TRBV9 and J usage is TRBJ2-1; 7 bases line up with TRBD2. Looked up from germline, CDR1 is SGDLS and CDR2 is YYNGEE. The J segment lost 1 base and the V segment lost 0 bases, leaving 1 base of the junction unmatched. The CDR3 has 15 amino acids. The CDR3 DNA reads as TGTGCCAGCAGCGTAGCGGGAGGATCCTACAATGAGCAGTTCTTC. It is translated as CASSVAGGSYNEQFF.

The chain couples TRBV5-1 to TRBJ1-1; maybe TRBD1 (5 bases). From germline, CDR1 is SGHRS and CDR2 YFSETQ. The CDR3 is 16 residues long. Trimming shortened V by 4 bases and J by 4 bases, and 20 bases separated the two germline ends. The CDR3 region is CASSPAGSGWGTEAFF. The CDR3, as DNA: TGCGCCAGCAGCCCTGCAGGATCAGGGTGGGGCACTGAAGCTTTCTTT.

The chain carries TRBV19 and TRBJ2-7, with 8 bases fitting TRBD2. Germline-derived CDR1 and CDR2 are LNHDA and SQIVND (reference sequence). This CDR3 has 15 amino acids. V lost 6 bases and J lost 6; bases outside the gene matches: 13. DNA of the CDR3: TGTGCCAGTAGCCCATCGGGAGGGCCTTTTTCCGAGCAGTACTTC. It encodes CASSPSGGPFSEQYF.

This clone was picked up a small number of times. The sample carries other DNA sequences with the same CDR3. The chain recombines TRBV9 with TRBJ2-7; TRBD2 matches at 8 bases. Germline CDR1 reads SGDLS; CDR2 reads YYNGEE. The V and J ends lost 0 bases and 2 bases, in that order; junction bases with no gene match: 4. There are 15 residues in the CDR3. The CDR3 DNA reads TGTGCCAGCAGCGTAGGTCTAGCGGGTGCCTACGAGCAGTACTTC. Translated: CASSVGLAGAYEQYF. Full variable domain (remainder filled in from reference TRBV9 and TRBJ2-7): DSGVTQTPKHLITATGQRVTLRCSPRSGDLSVYWYQQSLDQGLQFLIQYYNGEERAKGNILERFSAQQFPDLHSELNLSSLELGDSALYFCASSVGLAGAYEQYFGPGTRLTVT.

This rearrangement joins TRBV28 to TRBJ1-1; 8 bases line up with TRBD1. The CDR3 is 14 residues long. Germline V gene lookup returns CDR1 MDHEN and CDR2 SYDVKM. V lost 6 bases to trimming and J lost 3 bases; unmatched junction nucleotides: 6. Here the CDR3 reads CASRSTGDDTEAFF. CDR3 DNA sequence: TGTGCCAGCAGATCGACAGGGGACGACACTGAAGCTTTCTTT.

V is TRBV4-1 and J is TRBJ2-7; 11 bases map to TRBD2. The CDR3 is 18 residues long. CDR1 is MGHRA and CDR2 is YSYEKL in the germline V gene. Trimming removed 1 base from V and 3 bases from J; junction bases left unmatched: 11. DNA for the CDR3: TGCGCCAGCAGCCAAGCGGCGATAGCGGGAGGGGTGCACTACGAGCAGTACTTC. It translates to CASSQAAIAGGVHYEQYF.

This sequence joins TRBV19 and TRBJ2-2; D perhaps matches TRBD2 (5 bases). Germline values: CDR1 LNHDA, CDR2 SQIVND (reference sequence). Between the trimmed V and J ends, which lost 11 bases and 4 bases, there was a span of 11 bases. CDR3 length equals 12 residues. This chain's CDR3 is CALKGATGELFF. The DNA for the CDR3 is TGTGCCTTGAAGGGAGCCACCGGGGAGCTGTTTTTT.

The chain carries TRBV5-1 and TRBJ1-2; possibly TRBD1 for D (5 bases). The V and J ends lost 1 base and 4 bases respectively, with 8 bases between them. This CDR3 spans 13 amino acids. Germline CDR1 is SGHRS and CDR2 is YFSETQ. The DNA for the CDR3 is TGCGCCAGCAGCTTGAGACAGTTCTATGGCTACACCTTC. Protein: CASSLRQFYGYTF.

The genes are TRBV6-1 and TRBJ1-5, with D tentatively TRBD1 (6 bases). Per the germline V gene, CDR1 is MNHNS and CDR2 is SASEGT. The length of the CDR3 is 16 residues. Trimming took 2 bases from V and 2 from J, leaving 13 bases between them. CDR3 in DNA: TGTGCCAGCAGTGAATACAGGGCCGGGGGCAATCAGCCCCAGCATTTT. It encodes CASSEYRAGGNQPQHF.

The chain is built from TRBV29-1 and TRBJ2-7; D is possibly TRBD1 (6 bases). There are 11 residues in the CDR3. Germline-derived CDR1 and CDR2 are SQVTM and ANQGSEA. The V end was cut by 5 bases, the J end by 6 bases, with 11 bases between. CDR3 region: CSVLQGFEQYF. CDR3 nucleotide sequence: TGCAGCGTTTTACAGGGTTTCGAGCAGTACTTC.

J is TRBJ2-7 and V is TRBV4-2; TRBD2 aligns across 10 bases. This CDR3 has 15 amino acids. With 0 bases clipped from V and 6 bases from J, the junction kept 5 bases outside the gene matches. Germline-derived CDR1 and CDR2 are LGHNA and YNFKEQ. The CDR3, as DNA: TGTGCCAGCAGCCAAGAGGCTAGCGGGAGTGGCGAGCAGTACTTC. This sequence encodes CASSQEASGSGEQYF.

The CDR3 sequence is CASSSPWRGYEQYF. The CDR3 coding sequence is TGTGCCAGCAGCTCCCCTTGGCGGGGCTACGAGCAGTACTTC. This chain connects TRBV14 to TRBJ2-7, with a possible D match to TRBD2 (6 bases). There are 14 residues in the CDR3. V lost 5 bases and J lost 3, with 14 bases in between. Germline CDR1 SGHDN, CDR2 FVKESK.

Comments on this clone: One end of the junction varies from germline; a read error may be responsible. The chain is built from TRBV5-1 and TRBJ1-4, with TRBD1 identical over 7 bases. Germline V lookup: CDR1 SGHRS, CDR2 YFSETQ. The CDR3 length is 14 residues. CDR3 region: CASSLGTANEKLFF. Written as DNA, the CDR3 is TGCGCCAGCAGCTTAGGGACAGCTAACGAAAAACTGTTTTTT.

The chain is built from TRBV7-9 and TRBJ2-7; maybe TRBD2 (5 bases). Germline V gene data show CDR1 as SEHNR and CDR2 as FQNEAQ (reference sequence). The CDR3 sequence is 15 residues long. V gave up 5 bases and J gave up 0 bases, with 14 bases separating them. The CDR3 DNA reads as TGTGCCAGCAGCCTTTACGAGGGTAACTCCTACGAGCAGTACTTC. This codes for CASSLYEGNSYEQYF.

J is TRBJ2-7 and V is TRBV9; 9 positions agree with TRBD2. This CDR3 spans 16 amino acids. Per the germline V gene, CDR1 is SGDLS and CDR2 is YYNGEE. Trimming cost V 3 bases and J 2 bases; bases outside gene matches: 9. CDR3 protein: CASSAVSGSDPYEQYF. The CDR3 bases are TGTGCCAGCAGCGCCGTTAGCGGGAGTGATCCCTACGAGCAGTACTTC.

The CDR3 DNA sequence: TGTGCCAGCAGCCCCCGGACAGGGGGATGGGACACTGAAGCTTTCTTT. Its protein is CASSPRTGGWDTEAFF. V gene TRBV7-3 combines with J gene TRBJ1-1, with TRBD1 identical over 10 bases. CDR1 is SGHTA and CDR2 is FQGTGA in the germline V gene. The CDR3 contains 16 residues. With 5 bases clipped from V and 3 bases from J, the junction kept 9 bases outside the gene matches.

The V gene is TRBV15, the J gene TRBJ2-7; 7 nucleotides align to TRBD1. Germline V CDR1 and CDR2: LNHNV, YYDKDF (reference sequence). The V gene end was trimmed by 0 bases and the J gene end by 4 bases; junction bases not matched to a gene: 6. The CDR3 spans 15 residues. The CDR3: CATSRDETGLYEQYF. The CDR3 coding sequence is TGTGCCACCAGCAGAGATGAGACAGGGCTATACGAGCAGTACTTC.

CDR3 in amino acids: CASMQSRGYGYTF. The CDR3 coding sequence is TGCGCCAGCATGCAGTCCAGGGGCTATGGCTACACCTTC. The chain is built from TRBV10-2 and TRBJ1-2, with D possibly matching TRBD1 (6 bases). Trimming took off 7 bases at V and 4 bases at J, with 13 bases between the two ends. The CDR3 is made up of 13 amino acids. Germline values: CDR1 WSHSY, CDR2 SAAADI.

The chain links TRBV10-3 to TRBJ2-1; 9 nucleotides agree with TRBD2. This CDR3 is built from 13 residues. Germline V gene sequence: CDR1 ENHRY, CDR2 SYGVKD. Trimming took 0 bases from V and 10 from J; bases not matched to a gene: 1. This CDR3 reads CAISESTSGEQFF. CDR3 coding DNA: TGTGCCATCAGTGAGTCAACTAGCGGGGAGCAGTTCTTC.

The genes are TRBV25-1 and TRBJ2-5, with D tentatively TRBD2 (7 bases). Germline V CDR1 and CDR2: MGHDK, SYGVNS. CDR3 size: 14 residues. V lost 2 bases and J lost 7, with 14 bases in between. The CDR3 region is CASSERGGVGTQYF. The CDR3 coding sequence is TGTGCCAGCAGTGAAAGGGGGGGGGTAGGGACCCAGTACTTC.

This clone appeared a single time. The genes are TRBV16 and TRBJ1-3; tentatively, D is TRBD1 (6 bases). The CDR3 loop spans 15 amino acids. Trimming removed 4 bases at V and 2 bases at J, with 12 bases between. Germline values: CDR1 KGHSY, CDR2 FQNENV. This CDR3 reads CASSPTSGAGNTIYF. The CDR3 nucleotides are TGTGCCAGCAGCCCAACTTCAGGGGCTGGAAACACCATATATTTT. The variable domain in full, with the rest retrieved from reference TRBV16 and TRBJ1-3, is GEEVAQTPKHLVRGEGQKAKLYCAPIKGHSYVFWYQQVLKNEFKFLISFQNENVFDETGMPKERFSAKCLPNSPCSLEIQATKLEDSAVYFCASSPTSGAGNTIYFGEGSWLTVV.

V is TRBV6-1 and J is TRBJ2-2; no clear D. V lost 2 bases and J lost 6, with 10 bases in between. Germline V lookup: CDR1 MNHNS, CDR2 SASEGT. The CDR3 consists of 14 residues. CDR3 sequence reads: CASSEILGPGELFF. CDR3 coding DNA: TGTGCCAGCAGTGAAATTCTTGGGCCCGGGGAGCTGTTTTTT.

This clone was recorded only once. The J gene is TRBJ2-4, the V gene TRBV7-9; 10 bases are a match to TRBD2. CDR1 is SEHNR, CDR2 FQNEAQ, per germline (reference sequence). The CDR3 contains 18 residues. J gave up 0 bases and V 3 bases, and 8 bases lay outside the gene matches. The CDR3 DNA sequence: TGTGCCAGCAGCTTCCGGACTAGCGGAGGTCTAGCCAAAAACATTCAGTACTTC. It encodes CASSFRTSGGLAKNIQYF.

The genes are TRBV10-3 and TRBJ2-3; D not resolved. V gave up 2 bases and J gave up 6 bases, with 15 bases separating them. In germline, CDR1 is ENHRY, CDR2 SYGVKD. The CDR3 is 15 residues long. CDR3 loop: CAISEQRSSLDTQYF. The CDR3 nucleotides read TGTGCCATCAGTGAGCAGAGATCTAGTTTGGATACGCAGTATTTT.

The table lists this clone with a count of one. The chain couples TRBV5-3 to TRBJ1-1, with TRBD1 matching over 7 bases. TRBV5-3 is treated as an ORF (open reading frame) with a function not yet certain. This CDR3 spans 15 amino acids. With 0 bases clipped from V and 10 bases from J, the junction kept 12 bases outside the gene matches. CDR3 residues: CARSLAPRGDTSAFF. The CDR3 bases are TGTGCCAGAAGCTTGGCCCCCAGGGGGGACACGTCAGCTTTCTTT.